Sequencing of this TCR beta chain was carried out in a study of blood T cell repertoires in COVID-19. Overall study context: PBMCs, B-cell-depleted T cells, or T cells were the source of the cDNA or gDNA that made up the material.

Original analysis: Amplifying reference gene primers gave estimates of nucleated cell counts. Produced via immunoSEQ multiplex PCR; TCRdb's table is partial and in-frame only. V and J calls and clone size are as listed in that table; D and trimming were resolved from the DNA. The table has about 360,000 clones, approximately 85% seen once. In germline, CDR1 is SEHNR, CDR2 FQNEAQ (reference sequence). V lost 2 bases, J lost 6 bases, and 5 bases stayed unmatched. This CDR3 is 15 amino acids long. Enrolled through a virtual design, the participants were between about 18 and 89 years of age and came from about two dozen US areas. Cohort allocation depended upon clinical history that participants reported.

The sequence came from a woman aged 40 to 50 with acute COVID-19. Source material: PBMCs or T cells enriched from blood (not recorded which). The rearrangement joins TRBV7-9 to TRBJ2-1, with 9 nucleotides matching TRBD2. CDR3 bases: TGTGCCAGCAGCTTATGGACTAGCGTTGGCAATGAGCAGTTCTTC. It is translated as CASSLWTSVGNEQFF.